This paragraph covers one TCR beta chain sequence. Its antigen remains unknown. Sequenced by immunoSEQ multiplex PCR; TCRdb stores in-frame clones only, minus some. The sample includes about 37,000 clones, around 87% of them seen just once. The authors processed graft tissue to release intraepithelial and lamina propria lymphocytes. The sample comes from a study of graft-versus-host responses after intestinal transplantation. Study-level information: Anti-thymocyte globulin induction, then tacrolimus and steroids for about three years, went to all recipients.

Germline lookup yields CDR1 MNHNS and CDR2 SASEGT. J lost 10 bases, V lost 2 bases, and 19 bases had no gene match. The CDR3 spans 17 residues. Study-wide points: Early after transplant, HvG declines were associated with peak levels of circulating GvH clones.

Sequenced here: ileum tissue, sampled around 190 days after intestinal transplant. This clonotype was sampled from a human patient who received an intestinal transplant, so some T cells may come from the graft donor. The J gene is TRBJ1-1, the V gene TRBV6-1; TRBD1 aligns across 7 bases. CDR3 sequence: CASSEKRGLTWRWGAFF. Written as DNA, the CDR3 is TGTGCCAGCAGTGAAAAGAGGGGGCTGACCTGGAGATGGGGAGCTTTCTTT.